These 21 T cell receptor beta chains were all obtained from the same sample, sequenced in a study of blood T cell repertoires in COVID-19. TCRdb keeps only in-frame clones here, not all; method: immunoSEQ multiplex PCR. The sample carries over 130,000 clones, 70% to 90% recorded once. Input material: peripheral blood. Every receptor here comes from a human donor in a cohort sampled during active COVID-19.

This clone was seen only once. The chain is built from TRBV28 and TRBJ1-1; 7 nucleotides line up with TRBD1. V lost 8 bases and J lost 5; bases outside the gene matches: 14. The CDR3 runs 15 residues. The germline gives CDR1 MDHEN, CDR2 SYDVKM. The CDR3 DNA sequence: TGTGCCAGCGACCACGGACAGACAGGGTGGACTGAAGCTTTCTTT. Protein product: CASDHGQTGWTEAFF.

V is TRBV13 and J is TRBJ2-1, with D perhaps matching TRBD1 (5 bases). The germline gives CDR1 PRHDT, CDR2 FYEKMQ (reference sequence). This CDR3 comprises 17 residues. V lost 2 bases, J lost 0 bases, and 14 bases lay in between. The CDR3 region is CASSLTQGNSSYNEQFF. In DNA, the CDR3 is TGTGCCAGCAGCTTAACCCAGGGAAATAGCTCCTACAATGAGCAGTTCTTC.

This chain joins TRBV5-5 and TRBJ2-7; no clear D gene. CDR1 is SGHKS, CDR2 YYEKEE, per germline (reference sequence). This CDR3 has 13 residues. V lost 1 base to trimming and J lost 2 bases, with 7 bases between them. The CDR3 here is CASSLFPTYEQYF. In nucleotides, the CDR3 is TGTGCCAGCAGCTTGTTTCCAACCTACGAGCAGTACTTC.

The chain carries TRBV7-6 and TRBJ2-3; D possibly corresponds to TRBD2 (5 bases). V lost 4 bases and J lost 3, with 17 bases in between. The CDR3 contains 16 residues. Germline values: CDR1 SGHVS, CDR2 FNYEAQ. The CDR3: CASSSTGNPTTDTQYF. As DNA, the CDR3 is TGTGCCAGCAGCTCAACCGGGAACCCCACGACAGATACGCAGTATTTT.

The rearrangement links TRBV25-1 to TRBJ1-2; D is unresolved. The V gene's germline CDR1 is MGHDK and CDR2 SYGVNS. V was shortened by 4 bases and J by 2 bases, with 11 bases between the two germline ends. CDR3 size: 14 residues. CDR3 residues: CASSVGNGNYGYTF. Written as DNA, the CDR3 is TGTGCCAGCAGTGTAGGTAACGGGAACTATGGCTACACCTTC.

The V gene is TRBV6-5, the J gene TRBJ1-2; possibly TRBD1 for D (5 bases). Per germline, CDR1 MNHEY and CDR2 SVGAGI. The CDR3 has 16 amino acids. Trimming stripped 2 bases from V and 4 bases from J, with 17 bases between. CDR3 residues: CASSYNRRQGTYGYTF. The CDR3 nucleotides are TGTGCCAGCAGTTACAATCGCCGGCAGGGCACCTATGGCTACACCTTC.

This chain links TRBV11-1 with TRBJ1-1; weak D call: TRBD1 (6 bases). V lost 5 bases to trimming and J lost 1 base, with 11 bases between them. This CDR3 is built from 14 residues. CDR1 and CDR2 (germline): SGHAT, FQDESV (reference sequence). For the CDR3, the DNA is TGTGCCAGCAGCCCAGGACAGACGAACACTGAAGCTTTCTTT. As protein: CASSPGQTNTEAFF.

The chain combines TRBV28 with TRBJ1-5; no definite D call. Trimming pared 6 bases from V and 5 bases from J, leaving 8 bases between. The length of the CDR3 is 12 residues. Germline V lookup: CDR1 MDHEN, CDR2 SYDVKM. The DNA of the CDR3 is TGTGCCAGCAGGAGGGAGGATCAGCCCCAGCATTTT. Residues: CASRREDQPQHF.

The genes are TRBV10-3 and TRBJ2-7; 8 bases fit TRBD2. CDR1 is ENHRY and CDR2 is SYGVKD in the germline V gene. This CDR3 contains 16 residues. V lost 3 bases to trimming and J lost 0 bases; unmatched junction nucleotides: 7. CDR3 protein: CAISDEAGALSYEQYF. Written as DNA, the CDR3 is TGTGCCATCAGTGACGAAGCGGGAGCCCTCTCCTACGAGCAGTACTTC.

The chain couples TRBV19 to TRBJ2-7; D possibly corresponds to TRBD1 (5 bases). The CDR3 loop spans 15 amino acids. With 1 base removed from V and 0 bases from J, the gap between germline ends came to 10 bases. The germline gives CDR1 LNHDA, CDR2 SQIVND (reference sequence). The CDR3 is CASSIGQTDSYEQYF. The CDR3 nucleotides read TGTGCCAGTAGTATAGGACAGACGGACTCCTACGAGCAGTACTTC.

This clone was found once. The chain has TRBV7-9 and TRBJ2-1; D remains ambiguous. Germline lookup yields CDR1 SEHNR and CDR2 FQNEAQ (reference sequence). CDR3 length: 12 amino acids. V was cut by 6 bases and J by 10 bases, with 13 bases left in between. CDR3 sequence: CASSPFRSEQFF. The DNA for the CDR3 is TGTGCCAGCAGTCCCTTCCGGTCCGAGCAGTTCTTC. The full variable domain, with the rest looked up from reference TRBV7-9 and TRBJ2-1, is DTGVSQNPRHKITKRGQNVTFRCDPISEHNRLYWYRQTLGQGPEFLTYFQNEAQLEKSRLLSDRFSAERPKGSFSTLEIQRTEQGDSAMYLCASSPFRSEQFFGPGTRLTVL.

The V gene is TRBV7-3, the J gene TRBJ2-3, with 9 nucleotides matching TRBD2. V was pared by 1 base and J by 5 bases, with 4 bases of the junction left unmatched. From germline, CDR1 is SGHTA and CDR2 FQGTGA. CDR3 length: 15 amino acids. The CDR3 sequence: CASSLMTSGQDTQYF. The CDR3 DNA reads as TGTGCCAGCAGCTTAATGACTAGCGGCCAAGATACGCAGTATTTT.

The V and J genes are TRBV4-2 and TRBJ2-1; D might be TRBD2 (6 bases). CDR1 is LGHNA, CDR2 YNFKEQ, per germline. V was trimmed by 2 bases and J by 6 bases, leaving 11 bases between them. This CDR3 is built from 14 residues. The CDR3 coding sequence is TGTGCCAGCAGCCAATCGGGGGACGTCAATGAGCAGTTCTTC. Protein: CASSQSGDVNEQFF.

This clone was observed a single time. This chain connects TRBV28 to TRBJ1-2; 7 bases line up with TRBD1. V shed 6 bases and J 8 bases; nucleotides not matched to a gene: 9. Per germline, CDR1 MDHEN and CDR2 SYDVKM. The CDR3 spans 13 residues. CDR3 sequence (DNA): TGTGCCAGCAGGTCCGACAGGGTACGGGGCTACACCTTC. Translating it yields CASRSDRVRGYTF.

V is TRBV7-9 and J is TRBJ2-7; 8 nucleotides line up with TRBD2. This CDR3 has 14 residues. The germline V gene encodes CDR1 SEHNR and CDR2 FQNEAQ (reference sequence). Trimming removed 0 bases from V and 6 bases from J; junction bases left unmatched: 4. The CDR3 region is CASSLAGAGGEQYF. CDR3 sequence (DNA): TGTGCCAGCAGCTTAGCGGGGGCGGGAGGCGAGCAGTACTTC.

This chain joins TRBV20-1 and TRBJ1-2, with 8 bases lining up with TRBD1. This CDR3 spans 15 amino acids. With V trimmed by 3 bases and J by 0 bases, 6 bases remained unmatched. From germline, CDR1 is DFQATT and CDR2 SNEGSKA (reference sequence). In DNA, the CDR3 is TGCAGTGCTAGTCGCCCGACAGGGGCTAACTATGGCTACACCTTC. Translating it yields CSASRPTGANYGYTF.

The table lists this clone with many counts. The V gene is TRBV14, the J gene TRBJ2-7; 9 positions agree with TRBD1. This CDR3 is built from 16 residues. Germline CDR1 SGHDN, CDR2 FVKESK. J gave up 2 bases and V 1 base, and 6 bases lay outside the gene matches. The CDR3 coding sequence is TGTGCCAGCAGCCAAGCCCCGGGACAGGGAACCTACGAGCAGTACTTC. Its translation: CASSQAPGQGTYEQYF.

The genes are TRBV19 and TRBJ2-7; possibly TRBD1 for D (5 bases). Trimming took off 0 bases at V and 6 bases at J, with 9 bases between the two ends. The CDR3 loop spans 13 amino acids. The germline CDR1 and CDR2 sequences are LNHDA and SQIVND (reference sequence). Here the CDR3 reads CASSIEKGREQYF. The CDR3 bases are TGTGCCAGTAGTATAGAAAAGGGGCGCGAGCAGTACTTC. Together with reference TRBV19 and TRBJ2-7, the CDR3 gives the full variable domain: DGGITQSPKYLFRKEGQNVTLSCEQNLNHDAMYWYRQDPGQGLRLIYYSQIVNDFQKGDIAEGYSVSREKKESFPLTVTSAQKNPTAFYLCASSIEKGREQYFGPGTRLTVT.

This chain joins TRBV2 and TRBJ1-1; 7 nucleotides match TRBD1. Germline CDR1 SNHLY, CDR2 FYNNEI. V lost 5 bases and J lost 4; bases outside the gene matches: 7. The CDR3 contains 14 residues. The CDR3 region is CASSRIGQATEAFF. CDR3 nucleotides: TGTGCCAGCAGTAGGATAGGACAGGCCACTGAAGCTTTCTTT.

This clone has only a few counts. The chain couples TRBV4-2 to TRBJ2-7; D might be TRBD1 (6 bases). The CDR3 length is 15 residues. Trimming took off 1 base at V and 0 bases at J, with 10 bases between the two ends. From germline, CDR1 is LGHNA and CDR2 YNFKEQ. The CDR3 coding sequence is TGTGCCAGCAGCCAAGGGACAGTGGACTCCTACGAGCAGTACTTC. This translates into CASSQGTVDSYEQYF.

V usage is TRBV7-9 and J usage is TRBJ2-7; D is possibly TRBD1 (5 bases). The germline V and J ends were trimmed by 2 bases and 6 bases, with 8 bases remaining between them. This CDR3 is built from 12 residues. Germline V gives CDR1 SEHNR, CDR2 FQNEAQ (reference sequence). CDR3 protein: CASSLSGPEQYF. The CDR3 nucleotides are TGTGCCAGCAGCTTATCAGGGCCCGAGCAGTACTTC.